These 29 T cell receptor beta chains were sequenced from one sample in a study of T cells in Graves' hyperthyroidism and ophthalmopathy. What was amplified from RNA transcripts were TCR beta CDR3 regions. An initial round of RT-PCR targeting the TCR CDR3 relied on the HTBI primer set. TCRdb independently ran MiXCR on the multiplex PCR reads; one entry per CDR3 protein. The table includes some 720,000 distinct CDR3 sequences, roughly 15% detected once. The material sequenced was blood. These receptors all come from a man between 18 and 29 years old with Graves' hyperthyroidism.

This clonotype was found many times. The V and J genes are TRBV6-1 and TRBJ2-1; D unclear. The V and J ends lost 4 bases and 6 bases respectively, with 13 bases between them. Germline CDR1 MNHNS, CDR2 SASEGT. The CDR3 contains 14 residues. Here the CDR3 reads CASSGKVFANEQFF. In nucleotides, the CDR3 is TGTGCCAGCAGTGGGAAGGTGTTCGCCAATGAGCAGTTCTTC.

Only a few counts were recorded for this clonotype. The chain combines TRBV29-1 with TRBJ1-1, with a weak D call TRBD1 (5 bases). V lost 1 base and J 5 bases, leaving 11 bases between the germline ends. The CDR3 is 13 residues long. Germline loops: CDR1 SQVTM, CDR2 ANQGSEA. The CDR3 sequence: CSVEVGVRTEAFF. The CDR3 bases are TGCAGCGTTGAAGTGGGGGTCCGAACTGAAGCTTTCTTT.

The chain carries TRBV5-4 and TRBJ2-1; 7 bases fit TRBD2. This CDR3 region has 13 residues. V trimming: 0 bases; J trimming: 9 bases; junction bases outside the gene matches: 3. The germline gives CDR1 SGHNT, CDR2 YYREEE (reference sequence). As DNA, the CDR3 is TGTGCCAGCAGCTTGGAAGGGAGGGGTGAGCAGTTCTTC. This translates into CASSLEGRGEQFF.

This clonotype showed up many times. The gene calls are TRBV2 and TRBJ2-1; D is undetermined. The CDR3 has 15 residues. The V end lost 3 bases, the J end lost 0 bases, and 9 bases lay between the germline ends. Per germline, CDR1 SNHLY and CDR2 FYNNEI. The CDR3 region is CASSDGVSSYNEQFF. The CDR3 region has the DNA TGTGCCAGCAGTGATGGGGTCAGCTCCTACAATGAGCAGTTCTTC.

This chain joins TRBV29-1 and TRBJ1-1; perhaps TRBD1 as D (5 bases). The germline gives CDR1 SQVTM, CDR2 ANQGSEA. V dropped 3 bases and J dropped 1 base, with 9 bases sitting between them. The CDR3 consists of 13 residues. The CDR3, as DNA: TGCAGCGTTGATGAGGGGACGAACACTGAAGCTTTCTTT. This codes for CSVDEGTNTEAFF.

This clonotype was detected ten times or more. The gene calls are TRBV11-3 and TRBJ1-6, with TRBD1 identical over 10 bases. Germline lookup yields CDR1 SGHNT and CDR2 YENEEA. Losses at the gene ends were 4 bases for V and 6 bases for J; bases not matched to a gene: 3. The CDR3 has 15 residues. CDR3 amino acids: CASSSGQGVNSPLHF. CDR3 nucleotides: TGTGCCAGCAGCTCAGGACAGGGGGTTAATTCACCCCTCCACTTT.

The J gene is TRBJ1-2, the V gene TRBV11-2, with TRBD1 matching 8 bases. The junction had 6 bases not matched to a gene; V was cut back by 1 base and J by 5 bases. The germline V gene encodes CDR1 SGHAT and CDR2 FQNNGV. This CDR3 spans 15 amino acids. In nucleotides, the CDR3 is TGTGCCAGCAGCTTAGGGGCAGGGGGCTTTTATGGCTACACCTTC. Protein product: CASSLGAGGFYGYTF.

This clonotype was observed at least ten times. The chain is built from TRBV18 and TRBJ2-3; TRBD1 matches at 9 bases. The germline gives CDR1 KGHSH, CDR2 LQKENI. The CDR3 spans 17 residues. Unmatched junction bases numbered 9, after V lost 5 bases and J lost 0 bases. This CDR3 reads CASSIPRTGDSTDTQYF. The DNA for the CDR3 is TGTGCCAGCTCAATCCCCCGGACAGGGGACAGCACAGATACGCAGTATTTT.

This clonotype was recorded at least ten times. The chain combines TRBV6-1 with TRBJ1-2, with 11 bases lining up with TRBD1. The CDR3 has 15 residues. With 5 bases clipped from V and 3 bases from J, the junction kept 5 bases outside the gene matches. The germline V gene has CDR1 MNHNS and CDR2 SASEGT. Here the CDR3 reads CASSPRTGGDYGYTF. The CDR3 nucleotides read TGTGCCAGCAGTCCCCGGACAGGGGGCGACTATGGCTACACCTTC.

This clonotype was seen ten or more times. V usage is TRBV11-2 and J usage is TRBJ2-1, with 11 positions matching TRBD2. V trimming: 1 base; J trimming: 7 bases; junction bases outside the gene matches: 3. Germline assignment: CDR1 SGHAT and CDR2 FQNNGV. This CDR3 comprises 15 residues. This CDR3 is CASSLVAGGRNEQFF. Here the CDR3 DNA reads TGTGCCAGCAGCTTAGTAGCGGGAGGGAGGAATGAGCAGTTCTTC.

This clonotype was detected ten times or more. The chain carries TRBV7-8 and TRBJ2-7, with D possibly matching TRBD1 (6 bases). Germline V gene lookup returns CDR1 SGHVS and CDR2 FQNEAQ. This CDR3 has 14 residues. V lost 6 bases, J lost 3 bases, and 15 bases lay in between. The CDR3 DNA follows: TGTGCCAGCAGTCCTGGCCGGACAGTCTACGAGCAGTACTTC. Translated, it gives CASSPGRTVYEQYF.

This clonotype was seen more than once but under ten times. V usage is TRBV19 and J usage is TRBJ2-3; unclear D gene. The CDR3 consists of 14 residues. V lost 5 bases, J lost 4 bases, and 13 bases lay in between. CDR1 and CDR2 (germline): LNHDA, SQIVND (reference sequence). CDR3 amino acids: CASSYPGRADTQYF. In DNA, the CDR3 is TGTGCCAGTAGTTACCCAGGCCGAGCAGATACGCAGTATTTT.

This clonotype was seen at least ten times. This chain connects TRBV5-1 to TRBJ1-5, with TRBD1 identical over 7 bases. CDR1 is SGHRS, CDR2 YFSETQ, per germline. The length of the CDR3 is 14 residues. V dropped 4 bases and J dropped 3; count of bases not matched to a gene: 4. The CDR3 DNA is TGCGCCAGCAGCCCGGGGACAGCCAATCAGCCCCAGCATTTT. Its protein product is CASSPGTANQPQHF.

This sequence joins TRBV20-1 and TRBJ2-7; 13 bases line up with TRBD2. V shed 3 bases, J shed 0 bases, and the junction held 5 bases outside the gene matches. Germline CDR1 DFQATT, CDR2 SNEGSKA (reference sequence). CDR3 length: 16 amino acids. CDR3 sequence reads: CSASRTSGSVSYEQYF. DNA for the CDR3: TGCAGTGCTAGCAGGACTAGCGGGAGTGTCTCCTACGAGCAGTACTTC.

This clonotype was seen only a few times. The chain joins TRBV20-1 to TRBJ2-7; 7 nucleotides match TRBD2. The germline gives CDR1 DFQATT, CDR2 SNEGSKA (reference sequence). This CDR3 is built from 13 residues. After removal of 5 bases from V and 2 bases from J, the junction contained 6 bases not matched to a gene. CDR3 in DNA: TGCAGTGCTCCCGGGACTACTACCTACGAGCAGTACTTC. This gives the protein CSAPGTTTYEQYF.

This clonotype appeared many times. The chain uses TRBV20-1 and TRBJ2-1, with 7 bases that match TRBD2. This CDR3 has 19 residues. Germline V lookup: CDR1 DFQATT, CDR2 SNEGSKA (reference sequence). With V trimmed by 2 bases and J by 1 base, 17 bases remained unmatched. CDR3 residues: CSARSREASVIQSYNEQFF. The CDR3 nucleotides are TGCAGTGCTAGAAGCCGGGAGGCTAGCGTAATACAATCCTACAATGAGCAGTTCTTC.

The J gene is TRBJ1-2, the V gene TRBV5-4; 8 nucleotides match TRBD1. The V gene end was trimmed by 4 bases and the J gene end by 7 bases; junction bases not matched to a gene: 12. Germline CDR1 reads SGHNT; CDR2 reads YYREEE (reference sequence). There are 15 residues in the CDR3. This chain's CDR3 is CASSQAGGLFGGYTF. For the CDR3, the DNA is TGTGCCAGCAGCCAAGCAGGGGGCCTCTTCGGTGGCTACACCTTC. The whole variable domain, remainder taken from reference TRBV5-4 and TRBJ1-2, is ETGVTQSPTHLIKTRGQQVTLRCSSQSGHNTVSWYQQALGQGPQFIFQYYREEENGRGNFPPRFSGLQFPNYSSELNVNALELDDSALYLCASSQAGGLFGGYTFGSGTRLTVV.

This clonotype was counted a few times. A much larger clonotype is one base distant, so this may be a read error. The genes are TRBV7-9 and TRBJ2-3, with D perhaps TRBD1 or TRBD2 (5 bases each). The CDR3 is 16 residues long. V lost 4 bases and J 3 bases, leaving 17 bases between the germline ends. CDR1 and CDR2 (germline): SEHNR, FQNEAQ (reference sequence). In DNA form, the CDR3 reads TGTGCCAGCAGCTCGGCCTACCGGGACGGAACAGATACGCAGTATTTT. Translation: CASSSAYRDGTDTQYF.

This clonotype was counted a few times. The J gene is TRBJ2-7, the V gene TRBV12-5, with D hard to call. Per germline, CDR1 LGHNT and CDR2 FRNRAP. Trimming left V 1 base short and J 3 bases short, with 7 bases between. This CDR3 comprises 13 residues. The CDR3: CASGLGPGYEQYF. For the CDR3, the DNA is TGTGCTAGTGGTTTGGGTCCGGGCTACGAGCAGTACTTC.

This clonotype turned up a few times. This sequence joins TRBV15 and TRBJ2-3; the D gene is possibly TRBD2 (5 bases). Germline loops: CDR1 LNHNV, CDR2 YYDKDF (reference sequence). This CDR3 is built from 14 residues. V lost 7 bases and J lost 0, with 11 bases in between. The CDR3 region has the DNA TGTGCCACCACCCCAGGAGGTAGCACAGATACGCAGTATTTT. Residues: CATTPGGSTDTQYF.

This clonotype was seen many times. The rearrangement uses TRBV3-1 and TRBJ1-1; D not certain. The V gene lost 4 bases and the J gene lost 6 bases, with 15 bases spanning the gap. The CDR3 is 14 amino acids. The V gene's germline CDR1 is LGHDT and CDR2 YNNKEL (reference sequence). The CDR3 region is CASSPRFVGSEAFF. The CDR3 bases are TGTGCCAGCAGCCCTCGATTCGTGGGGTCTGAAGCTTTCTTT.

This clonotype was seen only a few times. This sequence joins TRBV7-8 and TRBJ2-7, with D possibly matching TRBD1 (7 bases). Germline V gives CDR1 SGHVS, CDR2 FQNEAQ. This CDR3 spans 15 amino acids. The V gene lost 5 bases and the J gene lost 8 bases, with 22 bases spanning the gap. The CDR3 spells CASSPRQGGVPQQYF. As DNA, the CDR3 is TGTGCCAGCAGCCCTCGACAGGGAGGTGTTCCCCAGCAGTACTTC.

V gene TRBV2 combines with J gene TRBJ2-3; TRBD2 matches at 14 bases. CDR1 is SNHLY, CDR2 FYNNEI, per germline. The junction had 8 bases not matched to a gene; V was cut back by 10 bases and J by 5 bases. The CDR3 spans 15 residues. Written as DNA, the CDR3 is TGTGCCACCAGGGGGACTAGCGGGAGCGGAGATACGCAGTATTTT. This codes for CATRGTSGSGDTQYF.

Note on this clonotype: Being one base from a much bigger clone, this may be a read error. CDR3 sequence: CASITGLAWIDTQYF. CDR3 bases: TGTGCCAGCATCACTGGACTAGCGTGGATAGATACGCAGTATTTT. V and J are TRBV28 and TRBJ2-3, with 9 bases matching TRBD2. The V gene's germline CDR1 is MDHEN and CDR2 SYDVKM. V was clipped by 7 bases and J by 5 bases; unmatched bases: 10. This CDR3 region has 15 residues.

This clonotype was detected a few times. V and J are TRBV19 and TRBJ1-2, with D uncertain. The V gene lost 1 base and the J gene lost 5 bases, with 17 bases spanning the gap. Germline V gives CDR1 LNHDA, CDR2 SQIVND (reference sequence). The CDR3 length is 16 residues. This chain's CDR3 is CASSIASPTGRYGYTF. CDR3 in DNA: TGTGCCAGTAGTATAGCCTCGCCCACCGGGAGGTATGGCTACACCTTC.

There are a few counts of this clonotype. The chain combines TRBV2 with TRBJ1-1, with TRBD1 matching 8 bases. CDR1 is SNHLY, CDR2 FYNNEI, per germline. V was pared by 3 bases and J by 2 bases, with 5 bases of the junction left unmatched. The CDR3 spans 15 residues. The CDR3, as DNA: TGTGCCAGCAGTGATGGGACAGGAGATAACACTGAAGCTTTCTTT. It yields the protein CASSDGTGDNTEAFF.

This clonotype was detected many times. The rearrangement joins TRBV27 to TRBJ2-1; TRBD2 matches at 8 bases. Germline assignment: CDR1 MNHEY and CDR2 SMNVEV (reference sequence). The ends lost 2 bases at V and 10 bases at J; junction bases unmatched: 13. CDR3 length: 16 residues. The CDR3 protein is CASSLGPPGLDIEQFF. CDR3 in DNA: TGTGCCAGCAGTTTAGGGCCTCCGGGACTAGATATCGAGCAGTTCTTC.

With regard to this clonotype: With a much larger clone just one base away, this may be a read error. The CDR3 here is CASSVWGRREETQYF. CDR3 nucleotide sequence: TGTGCCAGCAGCGTGTGGGGCAGGAGGGAGGAGACCCAGTACTTC. The chain recombines TRBV5-4 with TRBJ2-5, with D perhaps TRBD2 (6 bases). The CDR3 totals 15 residues. Trimming removed 4 bases at V and 5 bases at J, with 18 bases between. The V gene's germline CDR1 is SGHNT and CDR2 YYREEE (reference sequence).

This clonotype was recorded a few times. The rearrangement uses TRBV3-1 and TRBJ2-7, with D tentatively TRBD2 (6 bases). CDR1 and CDR2 (germline): LGHDT, YNNKEL (reference sequence). The V end lost 0 bases, the J end lost 2 bases, and 14 bases lay between the germline ends. This CDR3 is built from 16 residues. The CDR3, as DNA: TGTGCCAGCAGCCAAGATGGCCTAGCGCCAGCCTACGAGCAGTACTTC. Encoded protein: CASSQDGLAPAYEQYF.